The clone carrying this T cell receptor (beta chain) came up a few times. Repertoires were generated with immunoSEQ multiplex PCR, while TCRdb's copy carries only in-frame clones and drops some. The sample holds 65,000 to 70,000 clones, 84% seen once. This sample stems from a study of blood T cell repertoires in COVID-19. Trimming removed 0 bases from V and 2 bases from J, with 21 bases in between. Germline loops: CDR1 SGHRS, CDR2 YFSETQ. The CDR3 is made up of 19 amino acids. This receptor was identified in an older woman with acute or convalescent COVID-19. The sample was peripheral blood. The chain uses TRBV5-1 and TRBJ1-5; a possible D gene is TRBD1 (5 bases). This CDR3 reads CASSLVKGPLKAGNQPQHF. The CDR3 DNA is TGCGCCAGCAGCTTGGTTAAGGGGCCCCTAAAGGCGGGCAATCAGCCCCAGCATTTT.